This T cell receptor beta chain originates from a study of CD8+CD57+ T cells in acquired aplastic anemia. About the study: Quantities of DNA derived from sorted CD4+ and CD8+ cells averaged 3.2 ug.

Concerning this clonotype itself: A much larger clone differs by one base, so this may be a read error.

Template material for TCR beta VDJ and CDR3 profiling consisted of genomic DNA. In TCRdb, the reads were re-called with MiXCR into one record per CDR3 protein. This sample has 180,000 or so distinct CDR3 sequences; roughly 48% occur once, and the top ten carry roughly 1.2%. The CDR3 is made up of 13 amino acids. From germline, CDR1 is SQVTM and CDR2 ANQGSEA. Flow cytometry had shown expanded CD8+CD57+ cells in the patients chosen for sequencing. None of the patients had been given any therapy when their blood was sampled. V is TRBV29-1 and J is TRBJ2-1, with TRBD2 matching over 9 bases. Sequenced: sorted CD4+, CD8+, or CD8+CD57+ T cells (not recorded which) from PBMCs. This TCR was recovered from a human donor with aplastic anemia. The CDR3 DNA reads TGCGGCGTTGGTTTTAGCGGGGGAAATGAGCAGTTCTTC. The encoded protein is CGVGFSGGNEQFF.